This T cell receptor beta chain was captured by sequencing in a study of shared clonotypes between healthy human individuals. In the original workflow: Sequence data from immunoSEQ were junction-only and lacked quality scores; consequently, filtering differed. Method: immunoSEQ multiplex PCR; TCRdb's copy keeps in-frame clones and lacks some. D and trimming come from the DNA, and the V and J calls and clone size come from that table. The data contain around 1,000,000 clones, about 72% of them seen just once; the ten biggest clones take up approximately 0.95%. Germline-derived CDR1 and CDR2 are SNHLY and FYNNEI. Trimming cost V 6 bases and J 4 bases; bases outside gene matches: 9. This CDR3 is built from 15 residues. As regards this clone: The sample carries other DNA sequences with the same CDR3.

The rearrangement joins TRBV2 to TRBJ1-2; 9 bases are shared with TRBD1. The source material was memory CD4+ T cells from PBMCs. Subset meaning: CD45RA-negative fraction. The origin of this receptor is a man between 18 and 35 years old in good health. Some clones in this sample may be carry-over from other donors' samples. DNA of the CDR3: TGTGCCAGCAGCCCATGGACAGGGGCAGGCTATGGCTACACCTTC. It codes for CASSPWTGAGYGYTF.